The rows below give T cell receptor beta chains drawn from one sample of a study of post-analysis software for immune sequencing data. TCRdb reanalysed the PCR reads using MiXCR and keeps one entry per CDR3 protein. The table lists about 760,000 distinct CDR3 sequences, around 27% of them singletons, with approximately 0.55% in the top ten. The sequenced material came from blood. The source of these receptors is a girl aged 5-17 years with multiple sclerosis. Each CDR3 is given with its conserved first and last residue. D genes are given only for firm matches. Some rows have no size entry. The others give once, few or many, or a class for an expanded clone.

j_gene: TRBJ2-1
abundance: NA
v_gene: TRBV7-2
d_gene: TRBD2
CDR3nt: TGTGCCAGCAGCTTATACGGCGGGACTAACATTGAGCAGTTCTTC
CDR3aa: CASSLYGGTNIEQFF

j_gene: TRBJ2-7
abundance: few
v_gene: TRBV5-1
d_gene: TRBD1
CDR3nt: TGCGCCAGCAGCAGGGACAGGGCCCCATCCTACGAGCAGTACTTC
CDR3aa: CASSRDRAPSYEQYF

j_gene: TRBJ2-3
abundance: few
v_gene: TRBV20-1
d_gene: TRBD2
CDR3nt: TGCAGTGCCGTTAGCGGGGCTTCGGCAGATACGCAGTATTTT
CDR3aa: CSAVSGASADTQYF

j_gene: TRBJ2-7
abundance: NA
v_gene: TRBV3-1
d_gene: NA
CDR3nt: TGTGCCAGCAGCCCCTCGATTGTGGGGCTTCAGTACTTC
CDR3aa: CASSPSIVGLQYF

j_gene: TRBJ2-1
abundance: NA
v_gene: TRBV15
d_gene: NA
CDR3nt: TGTGCCACCAGCATCCTCAATGAGCAGTTCTTC
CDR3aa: CATSILNEQFF

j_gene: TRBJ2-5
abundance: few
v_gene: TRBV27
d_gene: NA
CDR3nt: TGTGCCAGCAGTGCCACACCTGGCGGTCTAGGGCAGTACTTC
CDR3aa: CASSATPGGLGQYF

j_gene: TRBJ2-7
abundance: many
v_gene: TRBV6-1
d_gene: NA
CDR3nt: TGTGCCAGCAGCGAATCCCCCTACGAGCAGTACTTC
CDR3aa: CASSESPYEQYF

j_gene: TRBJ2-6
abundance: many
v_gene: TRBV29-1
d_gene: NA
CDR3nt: TGCAGCGTTACAGGACACTACTCTGGGGCCAACGTCCTGACTTTC
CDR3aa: CSVTGHYSGANVLTF

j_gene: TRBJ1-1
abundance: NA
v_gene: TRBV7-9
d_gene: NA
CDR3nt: TGTGCCAGCAGCTTAGGGGAGGCGCCTTTCTTT
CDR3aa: CASSLGEAPFF

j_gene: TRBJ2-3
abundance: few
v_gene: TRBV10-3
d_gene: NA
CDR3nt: TGTGCCATCAGTGGGGGCACAGATACGCAGTATTTT
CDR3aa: CAISGGTDTQYF

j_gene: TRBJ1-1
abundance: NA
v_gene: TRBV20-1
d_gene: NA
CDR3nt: TGCAGTGCTAGTGGGGATGGGGGGGGGAACACTGAAGCTTTCTTT
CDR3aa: CSASGDGGGNTEAFF

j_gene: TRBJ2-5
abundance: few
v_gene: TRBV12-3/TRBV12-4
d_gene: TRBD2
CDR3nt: TGTGCCAGCAACCCGGGACTAGCGGGAACCATCGGGGAGCAGTACTTC
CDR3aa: CASNPGLAGTIGEQYF

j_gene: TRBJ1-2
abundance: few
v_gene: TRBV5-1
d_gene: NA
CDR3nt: TGCGCCAGCAGTTCGGCTACAGGGAATAACTATGGCTACACCTTC
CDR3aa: CASSSATGNNYGYTF

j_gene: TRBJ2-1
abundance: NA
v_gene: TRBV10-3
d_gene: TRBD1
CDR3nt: TGTGCCATCGGACCACCGGGACAGTACATCAATGGGCAGTTCTTC
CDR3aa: CAIGPPGQYINGQFF

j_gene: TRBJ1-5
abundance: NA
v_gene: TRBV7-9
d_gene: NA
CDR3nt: TGTGCCAGCAGCCTAGGGGGTAGGCAGCAGCCCCAGCATTTT
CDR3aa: CASSLGGRQQPQHF

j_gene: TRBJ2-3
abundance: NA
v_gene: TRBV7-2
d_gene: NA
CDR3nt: TGTGCCAGCAGTAGGACGAGTACGCAGCCCACAGATACGCAGTATTTT
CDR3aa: CASSRTSTQPTDTQYF

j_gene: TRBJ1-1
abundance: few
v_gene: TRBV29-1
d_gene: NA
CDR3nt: TGCAGTTCCGCCGGGGGGCCGAACACTGAAGCTTTCTTT
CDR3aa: CSSAGGPNTEAFF

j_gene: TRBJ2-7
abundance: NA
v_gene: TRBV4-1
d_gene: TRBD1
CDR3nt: TGCGCCAGCAGCCAAGGACAGGGGAGCTCCTACGAGCAGTACTTC
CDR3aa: CASSQGQGSSYEQYF

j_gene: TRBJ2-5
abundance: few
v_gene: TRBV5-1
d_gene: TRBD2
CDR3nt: TGCGCCAGCAGCTTGGGGACTAGCGGGACCGATCGGTTGGCCCAGTACTTC
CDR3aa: CASSLGTSGTDRLAQYF

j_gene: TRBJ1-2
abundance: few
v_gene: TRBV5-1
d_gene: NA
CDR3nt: TGCGCCAGCAGCAATAAACAGGGAGTCAACTATGGCTACACCTTC
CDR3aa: CASSNKQGVNYGYTF

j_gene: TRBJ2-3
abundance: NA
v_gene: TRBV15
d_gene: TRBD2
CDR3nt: TGTGCCACCAGCAGAGATCTAGCGGGGGCAGGGGATACGCAGTATTTT
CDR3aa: CATSRDLAGAGDTQYF

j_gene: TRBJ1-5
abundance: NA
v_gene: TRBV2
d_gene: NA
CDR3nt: TGTGCCAGCAGTGAAAAGGGACGGGGGAGTCAGCCCCAGCATTTT
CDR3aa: CASSEKGRGSQPQHF

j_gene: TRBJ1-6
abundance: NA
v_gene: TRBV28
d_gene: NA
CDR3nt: TGTGCCAGCAGTTCGCAGGGGTTTTATAATTCACCCCTCCACTTT
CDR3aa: CASSSQGFYNSPLHF

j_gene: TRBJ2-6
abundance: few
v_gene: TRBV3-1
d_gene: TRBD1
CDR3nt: TGTGCCAGCAGCTCTCTCCCCCGGGACAGGGGTTCTGGGGCCAACGTCCTGACTTTC
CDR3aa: CASSSLPRDRGSGANVLTF

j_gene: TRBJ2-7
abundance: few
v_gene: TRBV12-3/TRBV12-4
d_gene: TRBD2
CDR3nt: TGTGCCAGCAGTCCTGTACTAGCGGGAGGCGAGCAGTACTTC
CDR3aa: CASSPVLAGGEQYF

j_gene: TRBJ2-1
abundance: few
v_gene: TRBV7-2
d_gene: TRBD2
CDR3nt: TGTGCCAGCAGCCCGGGACTAGCGGGAGCGGTGGAAAATGAGCAGTTCTTC
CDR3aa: CASSPGLAGAVENEQFF

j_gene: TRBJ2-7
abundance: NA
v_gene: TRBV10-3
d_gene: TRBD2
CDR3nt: TGTGCCATGGCTCGGGCGGGAGGGCCCTACGAGCAGTACTTC
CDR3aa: CAMARAGGPYEQYF

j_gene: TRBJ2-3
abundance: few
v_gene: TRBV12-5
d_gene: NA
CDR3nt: TGTGCTAGGGAAAGGCGCACAGATACGCAGTATTTT
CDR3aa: CARERRTDTQYF

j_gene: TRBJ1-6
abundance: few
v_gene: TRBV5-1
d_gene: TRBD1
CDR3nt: TGCGCCAGCAGCTTGAAGACAGGGGGAGATTCACCCCTCCACTTT
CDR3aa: CASSLKTGGDSPLHF

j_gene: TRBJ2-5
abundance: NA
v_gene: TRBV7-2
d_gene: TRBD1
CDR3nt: TGTGTCAGCAGCTCCGAAGGGGGCGCGAAGACCCAGTACTTC
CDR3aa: CVSSSEGGAKTQYF

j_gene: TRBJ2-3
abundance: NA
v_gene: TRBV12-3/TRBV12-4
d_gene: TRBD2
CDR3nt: TGTGCCAGCAGTTTAAGGATGCGGGAGGGGGTAGATACGCAGTATTTT
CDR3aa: CASSLRMREGVDTQYF

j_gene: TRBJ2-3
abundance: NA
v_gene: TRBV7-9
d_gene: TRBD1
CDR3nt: TGTGCCAGCAGCGCCCGGGACAGCTTCACAGATACGCAGTATTTT
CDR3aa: CASSARDSFTDTQYF

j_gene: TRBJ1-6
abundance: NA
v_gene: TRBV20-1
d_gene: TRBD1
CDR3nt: TGCAGTGTAAACCAGGGGGGCAATTCACCCCTCCACTTT
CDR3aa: CSVNQGGNSPLHF

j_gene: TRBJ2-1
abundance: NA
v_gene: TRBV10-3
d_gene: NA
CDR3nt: TGTGCCATCAGGGGGGGACCAAACGATGAGCAGTTCTTC
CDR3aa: CAIRGGPNDEQFF

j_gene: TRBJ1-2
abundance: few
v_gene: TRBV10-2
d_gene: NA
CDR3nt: TGCGCCAGCAGTGAGTTGCAGAACTATGGCTACACCTTC
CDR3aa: CASSELQNYGYTF

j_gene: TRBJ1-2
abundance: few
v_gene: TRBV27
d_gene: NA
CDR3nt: TGTGCCAGCAGTGCCTCGGGAGGGTTGGGCTATGGCTACACCTTC
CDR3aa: CASSASGGLGYGYTF

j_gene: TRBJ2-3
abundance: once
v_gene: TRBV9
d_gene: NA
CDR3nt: TGTGCCGGCAGCGTCGGAGGGTGGGCAGATACGCAGTATTTT
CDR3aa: CAGSVGGWADTQYF

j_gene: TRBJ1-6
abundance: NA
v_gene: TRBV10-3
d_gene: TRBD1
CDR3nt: TGTGCCATCAGTGAGTCGAGGGGACAGGCTACAAATTCACCCCTCCACTTT
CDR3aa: CAISESRGQATNSPLHF

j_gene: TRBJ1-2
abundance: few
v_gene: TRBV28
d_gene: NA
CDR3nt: TGTGCCAGCAGTTTGACCGGGACCTGGGACTATGGCTACACCTTC
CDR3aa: CASSLTGTWDYGYTF

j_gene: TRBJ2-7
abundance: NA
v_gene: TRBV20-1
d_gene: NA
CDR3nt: TGCAGTGCTAGATTAGGCGAGCAGTACTTC
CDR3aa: CSARLGEQYF

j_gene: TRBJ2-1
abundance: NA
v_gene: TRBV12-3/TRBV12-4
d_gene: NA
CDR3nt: TGTGCCAGCAGCCCTGATCGGGGGCGGAATGAGCAGTTCTTC
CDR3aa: CASSPDRGRNEQFF

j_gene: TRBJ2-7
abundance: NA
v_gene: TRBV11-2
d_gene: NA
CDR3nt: TGTGCCAGCAGCTCCCCGGCCGCCTCCTACAATGAGCAGTACTTC
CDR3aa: CASSSPAASYNEQYF

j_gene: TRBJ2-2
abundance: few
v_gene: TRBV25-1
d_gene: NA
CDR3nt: TGTGCCAGCACACGCGGTGTCGGGGAGCTGTTTTTT
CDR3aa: CASTRGVGELFF

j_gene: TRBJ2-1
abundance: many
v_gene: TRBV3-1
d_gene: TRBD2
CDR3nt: TGTGCCAGCAGCCAAGGCGGCGGGGGGGCAGTAAATGAGCAGTTCTTC
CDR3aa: CASSQGGGGAVNEQFF

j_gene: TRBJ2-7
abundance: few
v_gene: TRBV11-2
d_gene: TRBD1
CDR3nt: TGTGCCAGCAGCCGGGGACAGGGCAACTACGAGCAGTACTTC
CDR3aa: CASSRGQGNYEQYF

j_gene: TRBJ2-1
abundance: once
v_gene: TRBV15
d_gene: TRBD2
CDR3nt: TGTGCCACCAGCAGACCCTCGGGGGGCTCCTACAATGAGCAGTTCTTC
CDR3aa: CATSRPSGGSYNEQFF

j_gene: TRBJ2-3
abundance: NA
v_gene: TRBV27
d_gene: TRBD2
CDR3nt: TGTGCCAGCAGTTTATCGCCCCCGGGACTAGCGGGATACCACACAGATACGCAGTATTTT
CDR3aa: CASSLSPPGLAGYHTDTQYF

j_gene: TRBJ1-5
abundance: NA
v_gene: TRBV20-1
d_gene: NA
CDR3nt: TGCAGTACAGTGGAACGCCGGGGCAATCAGCCCCAGCATTTT
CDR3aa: CSTVERRGNQPQHF

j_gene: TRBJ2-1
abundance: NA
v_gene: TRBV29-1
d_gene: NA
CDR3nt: TGCAGCGTTGGTACGCGAGGTGATAGTGAGCAGTTCTTC
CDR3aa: CSVGTRGDSEQFF

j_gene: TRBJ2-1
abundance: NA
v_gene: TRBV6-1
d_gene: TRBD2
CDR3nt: TGTGCCAGCAGTACAAGGACTAGCGGGAGATCCTACAATGAGCAGTTCTTC
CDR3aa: CASSTRTSGRSYNEQFF

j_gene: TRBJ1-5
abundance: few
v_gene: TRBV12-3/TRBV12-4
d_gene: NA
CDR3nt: TGTGCCAGCAGCACCCAACGGAATCAGCCCCAGCATTTT
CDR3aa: CASSTQRNQPQHF

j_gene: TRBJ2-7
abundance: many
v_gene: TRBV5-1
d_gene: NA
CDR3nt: TGCGCCAGCAGCTTGGCTACGGGGGCCTCATACGAGCAGTACTTC
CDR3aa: CASSLATGASYEQYF